This TCR beta chain was sequenced for a study of blood T cell repertoires in COVID-19. For the study at large: Acute and convalescent COVID-19 specimens originated in the United States, Italy and Spain.

Germline CDR1 MNHEY, CDR2 SMNVEV (reference sequence). The V gene lost 3 bases and the J gene lost 7 bases, with 12 bases spanning the gap. The CDR3 runs to 13 residues. Participants were aged roughly 18 to 89 years from roughly 25 US areas. Participant-reported clinical history was the basis for cohort assignment. Here immunoSEQ multiplex PCR was the method, and the copy in TCRdb shows in-frame clones only, minus some. The sample carries some 180,000 clones, 80% recorded once. This clone has only one observation. This sequence originates from a man in his 60s who had been exposed to COVID-19. The chain recombines TRBV27 with TRBJ1-1; D is ambiguous. Material: PBMCs or T cells enriched from blood (not recorded which). In DNA form, the CDR3 reads TGTGCCAGCAGTTTTCGTTGGGCGAATGAAGCTTTCTTT. This gives the protein CASSFRWANEAFF.